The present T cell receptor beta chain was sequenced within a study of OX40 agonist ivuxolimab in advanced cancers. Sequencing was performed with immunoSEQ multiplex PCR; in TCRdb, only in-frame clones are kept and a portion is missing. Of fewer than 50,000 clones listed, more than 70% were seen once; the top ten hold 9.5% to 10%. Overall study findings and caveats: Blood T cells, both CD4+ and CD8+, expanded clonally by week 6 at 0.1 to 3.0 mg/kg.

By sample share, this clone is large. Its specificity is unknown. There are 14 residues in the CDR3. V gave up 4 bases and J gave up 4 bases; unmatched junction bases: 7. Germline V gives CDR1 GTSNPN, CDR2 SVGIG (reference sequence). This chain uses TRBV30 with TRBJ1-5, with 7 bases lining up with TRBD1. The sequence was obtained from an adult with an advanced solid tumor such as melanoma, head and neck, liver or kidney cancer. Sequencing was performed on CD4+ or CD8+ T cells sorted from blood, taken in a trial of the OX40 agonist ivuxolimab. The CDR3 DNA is TGTGCCTGGAATAGGGGACAGAGGAATCAGCCCCAGCATTTT. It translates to CAWNRGQRNQPQHF.